A selection of T cell receptor beta chains follows, all from one sample in a study of cytotoxic CD8 clonotypes in ibrutinib-treated CLL. The repertoire was sequenced with immunoSEQ multiplex PCR; TCRdb's copy has only in-frame clones and lacks some. The profile shows over 200,000 clones, about four fifths of them singletons. The material was PBMCs, obtained after 12 months of ibrutinib treatment. Source of these receptors: a human donor with chronic lymphocytic leukemia. Each CDR3 is given with its conserved first and last residue. The D gene is left open where the match is weak. Clone size is stated in some rows and not others, as once, few, many or a class when expanded.

abundance,v_gene,j_gene,d_gene,CDR3aa,CDR3nt
NA,TRBV5-1,TRBJ2-3,NA,CASSLVGQSTDTQYF,TGCGCCAGCAGCTTGGTGGGCCAATCTACAGATACGCAGTATTTT
NA,TRBV4-1,TRBJ1-2,NA,CASSQDESNYGYTF,TGCGCCAGCAGCCAAGATGAGTCTAACTATGGCTACACCTTC
once,TRBV27,TRBJ1-6,NA,CASSLSVNSPLHF,TGTGCCAGCAGTTTATCTGTCAATTCACCCCTCCACTTT
few,TRBV7-9,TRBJ1-1,NA,CASSLVSGSNTEAFF,TGTGCCAGCAGCTTAGTTTCCGGGTCTAACACTGAAGCTTTCTTT
NA,TRBV13,TRBJ2-1,NA,CASSALGAKSPAGNEQFF,TGTGCCAGCAGCGCCCTAGGGGCGAAGTCGCCCGCCGGTAATGAGCAGTTCTTC
few,TRBV5-1,TRBJ1-1,NA,CASSSTGLNTEAFF,TGCGCCAGCAGCTCCACAGGGTTGAACACTGAAGCTTTCTTT
few,TRBV6-1,TRBJ2-3,NA,CASSEERSPLLYF,TGTGCCAGCAGTGAAGAGCGGTCTCCACTCTTGTATTTT
NA,TRBV30,TRBJ2-3,NA,CAWRLNPTDTQYF,TGTGCCTGGAGACTCAACCCCACAGATACGCAGTATTTT
NA,TRBV7-6,TRBJ2-3,NA,CASSSLSGSWTDTQYF,TGTGCCAGCAGCTCCCTCTCGGGGAGTTGGACAGATACGCAGTATTTT
NA,TRBV25-1,TRBJ2-7,NA,CASSTTGIPYEQYF,TGTGCCAGCAGTACAACAGGGATCCCCTACGAGCAGTACTTC
NA,TRBV11-2,TRBJ1-3,NA,CASTTLTRDTTSGNTIYF,TGTGCCAGCACCACCCTGACTCGGGACACTACCTCTGGAAACACCATATATTTT
once,TRBV2,TRBJ2-5,NA,CASSEATVAQYF,TGTGCCAGCAGTGAAGCCACGGTGGCCCAGTACTTC
NA,TRBV19,TRBJ2-2,NA,CANGAPTSPLRINTGELFF,TGTGCCAATGGAGCCCCTACTAGCCCATTACGAATAAACACCGGGGAGCTGTTTTTT
NA,TRBV28,TRBJ2-7,TRBD1,CASSFRGPSSYEQYF,TGTGCCAGCAGTTTCAGGGGGCCGAGCTCCTACGAGCAGTACTTC
NA,TRBV5-6,TRBJ2-1,TRBD2,CASSLGLAGEVSEQFF,TGTGCCAGCAGCTTGGGTTTAGCGGGAGAAGTGAGTGAGCAGTTCTTC
NA,TRBV27,TRBJ2-7,NA,CASMGGPYEQYF,TGTGCCAGCATGGGCGGCCCCTACGAGCAGTACTTC
few,TRBV5-1,TRBJ1-4,NA,CASSLGDSGEKLFF,TGCGCCAGCAGCTTGGGGGATTCCGGTGAAAAACTGTTTTTT
NA,TRBV11-3,TRBJ2-7,TRBD2,CASSLGGTSGSYEQYF,TGTGCCAGCAGCTTAGGAGGGACTAGCGGGAGTTACGAGCAGTACTTC
NA,TRBV5-1,TRBJ2-1,TRBD1,CASRQGEENEQFF,TGCGCCAGCCGGCAGGGGGAAGAAAATGAGCAGTTCTTC
NA,TRBV6-1,TRBJ2-5,TRBD2,CASRDGGGQETQYF,TGTGCCAGCAGGGACGGGGGGGGACAAGAGACCCAGTACTTC
NA,TRBV6-5,TRBJ1-1,TRBD1,CASSHYGTGFSEAFF,TGTGCCAGCAGTCACTATGGGACAGGGTTTTCTGAAGCTTTCTTT
NA,TRBV6-1,TRBJ1-1,TRBD1,CASSRWGQGDTEAFF,TGTGCCAGCAGTAGATGGGGACAGGGGGACACTGAAGCTTTCTTT
few,TRBV10-3,TRBJ1-1,NA,CAISESKEFGSEAFF,TGTGCCATCAGTGAGTCGAAGGAGTTTGGCTCTGAAGCTTTCTTT
NA,TRBV4-1,TRBJ1-4,NA,CASQSPGLKLFF,TGCGCCAGCCAATCGCCCGGGTTGAAACTGTTTTTT
NA,TRBV20-1,TRBJ2-7,NA,CSASGGYEQYF,TGCAGTGCTAGCGGGGGCTACGAGCAGTACTTC
few,TRBV19,TRBJ1-2,NA,CASIGGNGYTF,TGTGCCAGTATCGGGGGTAACGGCTACACCTTC
NA,TRBV6-5,TRBJ2-5,NA,CASSTGYETQYF,TGTGCCAGCAGTACAGGGTACGAGACCCAGTACTTC
NA,TRBV10-2,TRBJ1-1,TRBD1,CASSLDRGPTEAFF,TGCGCCAGCAGCCTCGACAGGGGACCCACTGAAGCTTTCTTT
few,TRBV2,TRBJ1-6,NA,CASRIGSSSPLHF,TGTGCCAGCAGGATAGGCTCCTCTTCACCCCTCCACTTT
many,TRBV11-2,TRBJ1-3,TRBD1,CASSSITRGALGNTIYF,TGTGCCAGCAGCTCAATCACCAGGGGGGCGCTGGGAAACACCATATATTTT